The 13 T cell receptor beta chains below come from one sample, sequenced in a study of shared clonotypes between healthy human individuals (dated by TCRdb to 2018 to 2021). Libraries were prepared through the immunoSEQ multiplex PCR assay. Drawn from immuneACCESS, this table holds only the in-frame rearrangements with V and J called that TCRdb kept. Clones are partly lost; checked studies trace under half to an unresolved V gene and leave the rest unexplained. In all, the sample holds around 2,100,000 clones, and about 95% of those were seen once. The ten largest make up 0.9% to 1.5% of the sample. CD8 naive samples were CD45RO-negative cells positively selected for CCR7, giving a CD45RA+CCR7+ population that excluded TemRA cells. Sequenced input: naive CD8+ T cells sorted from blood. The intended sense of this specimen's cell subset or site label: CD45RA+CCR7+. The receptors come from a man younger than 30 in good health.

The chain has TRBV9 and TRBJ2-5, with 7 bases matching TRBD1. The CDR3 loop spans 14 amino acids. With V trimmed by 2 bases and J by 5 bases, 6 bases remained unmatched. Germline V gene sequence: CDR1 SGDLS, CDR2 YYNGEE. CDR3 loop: CASSVEGAMETQYF. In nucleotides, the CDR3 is TGTGCCAGCAGCGTTGAGGGGGCGATGGAGACCCAGTACTTC.

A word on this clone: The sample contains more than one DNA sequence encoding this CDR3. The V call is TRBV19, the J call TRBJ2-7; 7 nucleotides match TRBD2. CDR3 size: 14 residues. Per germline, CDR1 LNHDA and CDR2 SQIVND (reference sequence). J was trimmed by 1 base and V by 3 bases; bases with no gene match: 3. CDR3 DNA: TGTGCCAGTAGTATCACCGGGGGGTCCTACGAGCAGTACTTC. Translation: CASSITGGSYEQYF.

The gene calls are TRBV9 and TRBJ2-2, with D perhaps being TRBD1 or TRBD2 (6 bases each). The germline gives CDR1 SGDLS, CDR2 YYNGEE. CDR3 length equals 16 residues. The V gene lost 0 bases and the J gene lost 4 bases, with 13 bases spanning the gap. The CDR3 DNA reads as TGTGCCAGCAGCGTAGCCTCGGGGGCGAGCACCGGGGAGCTGTTTTTT. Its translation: CASSVASGASTGELFF.

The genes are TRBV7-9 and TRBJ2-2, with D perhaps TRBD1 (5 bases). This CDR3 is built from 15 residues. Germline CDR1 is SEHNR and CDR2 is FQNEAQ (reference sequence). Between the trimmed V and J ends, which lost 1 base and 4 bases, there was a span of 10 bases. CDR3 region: CASSLGGSVTGELFF. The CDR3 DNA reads TGTGCCAGCAGCTTAGGGGGCAGCGTCACCGGGGAGCTGTTTTTT.

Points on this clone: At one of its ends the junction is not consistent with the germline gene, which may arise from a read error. The CDR3 DNA reads TGTGCCAGCAGCGAAGGTCAGGGTACAGTCTACGAGCAGTACTTC. It yields the protein CASSEGQGTVYEQYF. The chain links TRBV2 to TRBJ2-7, with D tentatively TRBD1 (5 bases). The CDR3 sequence is 15 residues long. The germline CDR1 and CDR2 sequences are SNHLY and FYNNEI.

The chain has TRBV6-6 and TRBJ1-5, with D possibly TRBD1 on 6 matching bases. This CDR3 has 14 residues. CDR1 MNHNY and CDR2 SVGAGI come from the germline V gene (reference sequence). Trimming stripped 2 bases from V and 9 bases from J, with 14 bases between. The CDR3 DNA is TGTGCCAGCAGTTACGTGGGGGCCTCTGGGCCCCAGCATTTT. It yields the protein CASSYVGASGPQHF.

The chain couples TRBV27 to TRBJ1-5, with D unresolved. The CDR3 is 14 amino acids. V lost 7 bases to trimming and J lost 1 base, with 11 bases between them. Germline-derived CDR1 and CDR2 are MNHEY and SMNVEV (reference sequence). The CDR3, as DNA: TGTGCCAGCACCCACGTGGGAAGCAATCAGCCCCAGCATTTT. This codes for CASTHVGSNQPQHF.

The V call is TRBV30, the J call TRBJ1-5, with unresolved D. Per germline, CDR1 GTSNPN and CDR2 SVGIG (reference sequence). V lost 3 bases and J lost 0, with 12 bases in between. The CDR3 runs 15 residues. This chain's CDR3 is CAWSPGLFSNQPQHF. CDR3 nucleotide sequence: TGTGCCTGGAGCCCTGGGCTCTTTAGCAATCAGCCCCAGCATTTT.

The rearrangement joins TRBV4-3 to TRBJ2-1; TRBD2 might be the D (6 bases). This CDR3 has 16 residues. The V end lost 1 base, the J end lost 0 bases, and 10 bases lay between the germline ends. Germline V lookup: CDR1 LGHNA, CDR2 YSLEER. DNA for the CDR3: TGCGCCAGCAGCCAAGGACTAGATCGCTCCTACAATGAGCAGTTCTTC. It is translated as CASSQGLDRSYNEQFF.

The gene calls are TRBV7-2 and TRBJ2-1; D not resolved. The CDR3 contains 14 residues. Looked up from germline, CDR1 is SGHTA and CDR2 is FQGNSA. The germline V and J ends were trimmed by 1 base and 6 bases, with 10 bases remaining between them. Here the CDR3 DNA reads TGTGCCAGCAGCTTAGTTCCCGGGCGCAATGAGCAGTTCTTC. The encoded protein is CASSLVPGRNEQFF.

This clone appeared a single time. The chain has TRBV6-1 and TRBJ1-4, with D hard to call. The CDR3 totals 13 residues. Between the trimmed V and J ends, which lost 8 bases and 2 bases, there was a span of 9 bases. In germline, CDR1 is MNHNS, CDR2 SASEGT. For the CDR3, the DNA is TGTGCCAGCTGGCCGGGGACTAATGAAAAACTGTTTTTT. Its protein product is CASWPGTNEKLFF.

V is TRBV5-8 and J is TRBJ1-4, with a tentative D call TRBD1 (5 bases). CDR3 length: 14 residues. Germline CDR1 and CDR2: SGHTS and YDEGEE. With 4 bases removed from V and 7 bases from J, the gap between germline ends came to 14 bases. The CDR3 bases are TGTGCCAGCAGCCGGGGGACCCCACTTGAAAAACTGTTTTTT. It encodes CASSRGTPLEKLFF.

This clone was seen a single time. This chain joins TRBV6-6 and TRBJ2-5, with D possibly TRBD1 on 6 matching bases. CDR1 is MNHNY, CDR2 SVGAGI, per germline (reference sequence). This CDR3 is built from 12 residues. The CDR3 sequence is CAIGGEQETQYF. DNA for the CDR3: TGTGCTATAGGGGGAGAACAAGAGACCCAGTACTTC.